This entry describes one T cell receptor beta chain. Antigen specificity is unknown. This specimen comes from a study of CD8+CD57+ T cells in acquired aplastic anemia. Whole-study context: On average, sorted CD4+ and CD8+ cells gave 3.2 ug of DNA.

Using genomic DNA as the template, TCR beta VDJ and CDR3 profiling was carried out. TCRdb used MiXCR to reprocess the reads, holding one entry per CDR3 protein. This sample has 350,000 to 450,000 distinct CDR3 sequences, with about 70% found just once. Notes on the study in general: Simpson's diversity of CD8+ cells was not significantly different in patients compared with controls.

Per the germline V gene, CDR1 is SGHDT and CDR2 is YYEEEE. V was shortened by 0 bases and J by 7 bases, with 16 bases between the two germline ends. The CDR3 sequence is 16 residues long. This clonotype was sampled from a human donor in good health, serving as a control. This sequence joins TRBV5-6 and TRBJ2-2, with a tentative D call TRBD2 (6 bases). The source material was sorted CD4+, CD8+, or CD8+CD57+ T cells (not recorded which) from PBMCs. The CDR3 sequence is CASSLAGEGGGGELFF. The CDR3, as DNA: TGTGCCAGCAGCTTGGCGGGGGAAGGCGGTGGCGGGGAGCTGTTTTTT.